The entry that follows covers one T cell receptor (beta chain) sequence. This clone is a singleton in its sample. Its cognate antigen has yet to be identified. No much larger clonotype is one base removed from it; base qualities were not supplied. Reading from cysteine to phenylalanine, the CDR3 counts 12 amino acids. Only the CDR3 portion is preserved as DNA: 36 bases, with reading frame beginning at the first base. V is pared back by 6 bases and J by 3 bases, with 9 bases lying between the germline termini. Per the germline V gene (reference sequence), MNHNY is the CDR1 and SVGAGI is the CDR2. The collaborating institutions used their own protocols to collect whole blood in K2EDTA tubes. For TCRbeta analysis, collaborators shipped samples in one of three forms: frozen whole blood, isolated PBMCs, or DNA extracted from either of those sample types. The data are from a study of blood T cell repertoires in COVID-19 (dated by TCRdb to 2020 to 2022). As for the study more broadly: Samples from collaborators originated in the United States, Italy and Spain and spanned both the acute and convalescent phases of COVID-19. A freely available public database, intended as a resource for researchers studying the immune response to SARS-CoV-2, is where the repertoires were released. Samples were obtained from the ongoing ImmuneRACE study (first 160 participants) and from over 1,000 subjects provided by 6 global collaborators. Where HLA class I and class II types were available, the types were taken from metadata supplied by the sample provider, not from assay-based typing. The dataset comprised deeply sampled blood TCRbeta repertoires from subjects exposed to, actively infected with, or recovered from COVID-19. Nearly every sample came with metadata listing a de-identified subject ID, COVID-19 status, age in years and sex. The material from the prospective study consisted of cDNA or gDNA derived from T cells, B-cell-depleted T cells, or PBMCs.

The full study reports these points: Clinical and demographic metadata were provided uncurated, with the amount varying by source and participant.

TCRbeta CDR3 regions were amplified from genomic DNA using the immunoSEQ Assay, a bias-controlled multiplex PCR. The source study handled its data this way. Within the assay, amplification of reference gene primers was used to estimate how many nucleated cells each sample contained. To quantify the absolute abundance of each unique TCRbeta CDR3 rearrangement, sequence reads were collapsed and filtered. For each sample, productive Simpson clonality was calculated as the square root of Simpson's diversity index over productive rearrangements. In its TCRdb copy, this immuneACCESS table keeps in-frame sequences only and misses some clones. Where compared with another copy, unresolved V genes explain less than half of these, and the others have no known cause. The V and J calls and clone size are taken from that table; D and trimming were inferred from the DNA. The sample records under 500,000 clones, around 89% of which are singletons. 4% to 4.5% of the sample is taken by the ten largest.

The sample was peripheral blood. The sequence was obtained from a young woman with acute or convalescent COVID-19. The chain employs TRBV6-6 and TRBJ2-7, with a tentative D gene TRBD1 over 5 matching bases. The sequenced DNA is TGTGCCAGCAGGGACACTTACTACGAGCAGTACTTC. Its translation reads: CASRDTYYEQYF.